Here is one T cell receptor (beta chain) with its context. Its antigen is unidentified. TCRdb called the reads again in MiXCR, with one record for every CDR3 protein. Here the sample spans approximately 990,000 distinct CDR3 sequences, approximately 32% being singletons. This sample is part of a study of T cell repertoires in cytomegalovirus infection. Turning to the study itself: The authors relied on CMV epitopes, both recently identified HLA-C-restricted and well-studied HLA-B-restricted.

CDR1 and CDR2 (germline): MNHEY, SMNVEV (reference sequence). The CDR3 is made up of 15 amino acids. Trimming at V came to 6 bases and at J to 1 base, leaving 5 bases not matched to a gene. This chain uses TRBV27 with TRBJ2-7; TRBD2 agrees at 11 bases. This clonotype originated in a human donor in good health (CMV status not recorded). Some clones in this sample may be carry-over from other donors' samples. Sequences were derived from cultured CD8+ T cells from PBMCs, sampled from culture after CMV antigen stimulation. The CDR3 bases are TGTGCCAGCAGAATGGGACTAGCGGAGTCCTACGAGCAGTACTTC. Translating it yields CASRMGLAESYEQYF.